This T cell receptor beta chain was found in a study of blood T cell repertoires in COVID-19. Profiling relied on immunoSEQ multiplex PCR, and the TCRdb table lists in-frame clones only, not all of them. The top ten hold about 10% of the sample, which has approximately 98,000 clones, 81% seen once. This clone showed up just once. The sample holds other DNA sequences that translate to the same CDR3. The CDR3 extends over 13 amino acids. Trimming took 3 bases from V and 2 from J, leaving 8 bases between them. Germline-derived CDR1 and CDR2 are GTSNPN and SVGIG (reference sequence). The sequenced material came from peripheral blood. The TCR comes from a woman older than 75 with acute or convalescent COVID-19. The chain combines TRBV30 with TRBJ1-5; the D is unclear. CDR3 protein: CAWSAQGNQPQHF. Here the CDR3 DNA reads TGTGCCTGGAGCGCGCAGGGCAATCAGCCCCAGCATTTT. Supplemented by reference TRBV30 and TRBJ1-5, the full variable domain reads SQTIHQWPATLVQPVGSPLSLECTVEGTSNPNLYWYRQAAGRGLQLLFYSVGIGQISSEVPQNLSASRPQDRQFILSSKKLLLSDSGFYLCAWSAQGNQPQHFGDGTRLSIL.